The clone carrying this T cell receptor (beta chain) was recorded at least ten times. Its target is unknown. This sample is drawn from a study of prognosis after radiotherapy for stage I lung cancer. The wider study: A median of 7 months after radiotherapy, distant metastases were seen in a few patients, while no significant progression was shown by 15.

Study findings and constraints: Clone counts measured for unique TCRs fell after stereotactic body radiation therapy, median 10,088 versus 6,861. Lower Shannon entropy after stereotactic body radiation therapy was observed in patients who went on to develop distant metastases. Any tumor specificity that the expanded TCR clones may have had was not determined.

The CDR3 has 11 amino acids. Germline loops: CDR1 GTSNPN, CDR2 SVGIG (reference sequence). Trimming took 3 bases from V and 9 from J, leaving 12 bases between them. Genomic DNA was the source, and TCR beta CDR3 was amplified from it by two-round multiplex PCR. Every TRBV and TRBJ gene had its own specific primer in first-round PCR. TCRdb processed the multiplex PCR reads anew with MiXCR; each CDR3 protein has one entry. The sample lists tens of thousands of distinct CDR3 sequences, under 45% occurring once. The source material was PBMCs, sampled before or after stereotactic body radiation therapy (not recorded which). The source of this sequence is a donor of 50 years or more with non-small cell lung cancer. The chain combines TRBV30 with TRBJ2-7; D gene uncertain. The CDR3 nucleotides are TGTGCCTGGAGCCGGCCAGCCGCGCAGTACTTC. This sequence encodes CAWSRPAAQYF.